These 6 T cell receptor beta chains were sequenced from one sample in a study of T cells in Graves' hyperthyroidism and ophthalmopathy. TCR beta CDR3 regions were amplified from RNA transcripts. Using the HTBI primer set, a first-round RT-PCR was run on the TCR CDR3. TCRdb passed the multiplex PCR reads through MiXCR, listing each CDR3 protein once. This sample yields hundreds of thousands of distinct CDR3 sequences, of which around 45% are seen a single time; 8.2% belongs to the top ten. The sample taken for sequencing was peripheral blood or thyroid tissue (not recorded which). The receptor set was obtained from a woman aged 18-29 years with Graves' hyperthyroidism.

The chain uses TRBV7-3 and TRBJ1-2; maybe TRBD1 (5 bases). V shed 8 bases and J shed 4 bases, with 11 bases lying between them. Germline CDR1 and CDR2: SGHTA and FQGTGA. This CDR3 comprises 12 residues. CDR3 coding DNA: TGTGCCAGCGACTTGAGGGGCTATGGCTACACCTTC. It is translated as CASDLRGYGYTF. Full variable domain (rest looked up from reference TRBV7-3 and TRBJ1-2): GAGVSQTPSNKVTEKGKYVELRCDPISGHTALYWYRQSLGQGPEFLIYFQGTGAADDSGLPNDRFFAVRPEGSVSTLKIQRTERGDSAVYLCASDLRGYGYTFGSGTRLTVV.

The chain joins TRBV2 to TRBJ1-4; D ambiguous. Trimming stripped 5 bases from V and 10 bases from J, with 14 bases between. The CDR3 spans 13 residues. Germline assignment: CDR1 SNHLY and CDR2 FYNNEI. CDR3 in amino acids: CASSFSEAGKLFF. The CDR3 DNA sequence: TGTGCCAGCAGTTTTAGTGAGGCGGGAAAACTGTTTTTT.

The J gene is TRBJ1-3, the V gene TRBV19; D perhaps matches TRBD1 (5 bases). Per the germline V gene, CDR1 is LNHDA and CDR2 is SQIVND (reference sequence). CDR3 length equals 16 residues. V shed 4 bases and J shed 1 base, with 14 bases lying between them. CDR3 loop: CASSRSGRDSGNTIYF. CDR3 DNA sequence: TGTGCCAGTAGTAGGTCAGGGCGCGATTCTGGAAACACCATATATTTT.

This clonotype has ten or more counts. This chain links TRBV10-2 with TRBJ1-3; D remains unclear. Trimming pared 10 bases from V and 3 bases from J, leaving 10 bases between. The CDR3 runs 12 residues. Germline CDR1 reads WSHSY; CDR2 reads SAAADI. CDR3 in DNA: TGCGCCACAGGAGGTTTTGGAAACACCATATATTTT. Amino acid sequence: CATGGFGNTIYF.

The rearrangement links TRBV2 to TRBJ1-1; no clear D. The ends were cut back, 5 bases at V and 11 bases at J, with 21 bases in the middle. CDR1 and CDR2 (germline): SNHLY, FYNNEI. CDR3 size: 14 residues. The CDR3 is CASSYSVSLEAAFF. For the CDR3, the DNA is TGTGCCAGCAGTTACTCGGTCTCCCTTGAGGCCGCTTTCTTT.

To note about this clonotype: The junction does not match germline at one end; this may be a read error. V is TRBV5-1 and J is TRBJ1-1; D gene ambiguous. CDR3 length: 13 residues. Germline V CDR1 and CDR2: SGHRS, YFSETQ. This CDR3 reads CASRVGVNTGAFF. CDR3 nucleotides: TGCGCCAGCAGAGTCGGCGTGAACACTGGAGCTTTCTTT.